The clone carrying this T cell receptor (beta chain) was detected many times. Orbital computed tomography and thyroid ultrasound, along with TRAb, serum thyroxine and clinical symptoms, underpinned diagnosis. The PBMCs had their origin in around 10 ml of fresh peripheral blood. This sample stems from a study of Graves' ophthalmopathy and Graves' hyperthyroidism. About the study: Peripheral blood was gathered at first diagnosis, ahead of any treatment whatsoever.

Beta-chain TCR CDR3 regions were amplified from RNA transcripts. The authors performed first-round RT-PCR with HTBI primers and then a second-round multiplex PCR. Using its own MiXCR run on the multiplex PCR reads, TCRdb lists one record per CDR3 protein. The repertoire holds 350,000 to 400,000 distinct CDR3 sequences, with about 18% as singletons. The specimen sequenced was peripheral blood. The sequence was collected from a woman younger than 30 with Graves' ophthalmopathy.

In DNA, the CDR3 is TGTGCCAGCAGCATTCGGGGGGGGGGCACTGAAGCTTTCTTT. It translates to CASSIRGGGTEAFF. The rearrangement uses TRBV11-2 and TRBJ1-1, with D possibly being TRBD1 (5 bases). CDR1 is SGHAT and CDR2 is FQNNGV in the germline V gene. V was cut by 5 bases and J by 4 bases, with 14 bases left in between. The CDR3 runs to 14 residues.